This T cell receptor (beta chain) was identified during a study of blood T cells in healthy people across ages. The second PCR ran 7 to 11 cycles with a sample-barcoded 5' primer and J-beta primers. Via MiXCR, TCRdb re-called the 5' RACE reads, giving one row per CDR3 protein. The sample holds roughly 500,000 distinct CDR3 sequences, 24% seen once. Looked up from germline, CDR1 is LGHNA and CDR2 is YSLEER. The CDR3 spans 19 residues. This clonotype was found a few times. These data were also filed under a second study, of T cells of mothers and their children. That paper states: A few healthy Caucasian mothers, along with their six children, served as the donors.

The gene calls are TRBV4-3 and TRBJ2-5; TRBD2 agrees at 14 bases. The last part of the DNA fits TRBJ2-7 better; the J call may be wrong. This sequence originates from a boy younger than 18 in good health. Specimen: blood. CDR3 DNA: TGCGCCAGCAGCCAAGAGGGACTAGCGGGAGACGGGGGATCCTACGAGCAGTACTTC. Amino acids: CASSQEGLAGDGGSYEQYF.